This TCR beta chain was documented in a study of blood T cell repertoires in COVID-19. Overall study context: The study drew acute and convalescent COVID-19 samples from the United States, Italy and Spain. The analysed material was cDNA or gDNA that came from T cells, B-cell-depleted T cells, or PBMCs.

The CDR3 extends over 16 amino acids. CDR1 is LGHNA and CDR2 is YNFKEQ in the germline V gene. J gave up 0 bases and V 4 bases, and 8 bases lay outside the gene matches. Source study methods: It was from reference gene primer amplification that nucleated cell counts were estimated. The data were produced by immunoSEQ multiplex PCR, yet TCRdb's version contains in-frame clones alone and is incomplete. The DNA was the basis for D and trimming; V, J and clone size are from that table. The sample contains 220,000 or so clones, just under 90% of which appear only once. Clinical history reported by participants formed the basis on which cohorts were assigned.

This sequence was found in a man aged 50 to 59 who had been exposed to COVID-19. Input material: PBMCs or T cells enriched from blood (not recorded which). This chain connects TRBV4-2 to TRBJ1-1, with 7 bases identical to TRBD1. The CDR3 sequence is CASSPHGTAMNTEAFF. The CDR3 DNA reads TGTGCCAGCAGCCCACACGGGACAGCCATGAACACTGAAGCTTTCTTT.